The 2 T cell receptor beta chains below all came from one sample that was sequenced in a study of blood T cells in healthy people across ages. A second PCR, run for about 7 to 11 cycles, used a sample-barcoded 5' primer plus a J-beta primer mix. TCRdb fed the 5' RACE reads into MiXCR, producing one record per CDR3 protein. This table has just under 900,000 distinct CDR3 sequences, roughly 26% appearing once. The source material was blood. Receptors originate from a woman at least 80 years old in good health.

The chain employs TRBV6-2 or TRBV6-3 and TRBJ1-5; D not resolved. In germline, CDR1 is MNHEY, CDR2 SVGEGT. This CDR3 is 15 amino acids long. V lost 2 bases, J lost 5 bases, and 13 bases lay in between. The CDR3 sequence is CASSYGFISDQPQHF. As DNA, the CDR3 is TGTGCCAGCAGTTACGGGTTTATATCGGATCAGCCCCAGCATTTT.

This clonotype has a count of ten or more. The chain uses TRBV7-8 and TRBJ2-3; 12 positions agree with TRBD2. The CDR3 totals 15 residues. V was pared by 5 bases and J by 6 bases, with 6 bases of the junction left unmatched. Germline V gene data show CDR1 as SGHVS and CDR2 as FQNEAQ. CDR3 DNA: TGTGCCAGCAGCCCTGGACTAGCGGGGTGGGATACGCAGTATTTT. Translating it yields CASSPGLAGWDTQYF. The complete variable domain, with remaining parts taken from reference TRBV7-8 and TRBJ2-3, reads GAGVSQSPRYKVAKRGQDVALRCDPISGHVSLFWYQQALGQGPEFLTYFQNEAQLDKSGLPSDRFFAERPEGSVSTLKIQRTQQEDSAVYLCASSPGLAGWDTQYFGPGTRLTVL.